These 5 T cell receptor beta chains were all obtained from the same sample, sequenced in a study of patients and donors after allogeneic stem cell transplantation. MiXCR, run by TCRdb on the RT-PCR reads, gives a single entry per CDR3 protein. Among tens of thousands of distinct CDR3 sequences listed, more than 10% were seen once. Material: blood, either unsorted or a sorted T cell fraction (not recorded which). The source of these receptors is a human donor who was either an allogeneic HSCT recipient or a stem cell or donor lymphocyte infusion donor (not recorded which). It is not recorded whose cells these are; they may come from a transplant donor.

The chain has TRBV12-3 or TRBV12-4 and TRBJ2-2; the match to TRBD2 covers 7 bases. CDR3 length: 15 residues. The trim removed 4 bases at V and 4 bases at J, leaving 6 bases unmatched. The DNA for the CDR3 is TGTGCCAGCAGTTCGACTGGGGAGGGCACCGGGGAGCTGTTTTTT. Translating it yields CASSSTGEGTGELFF.

This chain links TRBV2 with TRBJ2-2; 8 bases agree with TRBD1. Germline CDR1 SNHLY, CDR2 FYNNEI. The CDR3 extends over 16 amino acids. The J segment lost 4 bases and the V segment lost 10 bases, leaving 14 bases of the junction unmatched. In DNA form, the CDR3 reads TGTGCCAACCCCCGGGACAGGATCGATGGCACCGGGGAGCTGTTTTTT. Translating it yields CANPRDRIDGTGELFF.

The chain links TRBV27 to TRBJ2-3; D unresolved. V was shortened by 5 bases and J by 2 bases, with 8 bases between the two germline ends. Germline V gene sequence: CDR1 MNHEY, CDR2 SMNVEV (reference sequence). This CDR3 contains 13 residues. This CDR3 is CASSDHTTDTQYF. The DNA for the CDR3 is TGTGCCAGCAGTGACCACACCACAGATACGCAGTATTTT.

This clonotype was detected ten times or more. This chain joins TRBV12-3 or TRBV12-4 and TRBJ1-1, with no clear D. Trimming took off 6 bases at V and 5 bases at J, with 16 bases between the two ends. CDR3 length: 14 amino acids. CDR3 amino acids: CASSSLEGRTEAFF. CDR3 bases: TGTGCCAGCAGCTCCCTAGAGGGTCGGACTGAAGCTTTCTTT.

This clonotype was seen ten or more times. This sequence joins TRBV28 and TRBJ1-1, with D perhaps TRBD1 (5 bases). CDR1 is MDHEN, CDR2 SYDVKM, per germline. The CDR3 consists of 15 residues. Trimming stripped 6 bases from V and 0 bases from J, with 14 bases between. The DNA of the CDR3 is TGTGCCAGCAGCCGACGAGGGACGGTGAACACTGAAGCTTTCTTT. Its protein product is CASSRRGTVNTEAFF.